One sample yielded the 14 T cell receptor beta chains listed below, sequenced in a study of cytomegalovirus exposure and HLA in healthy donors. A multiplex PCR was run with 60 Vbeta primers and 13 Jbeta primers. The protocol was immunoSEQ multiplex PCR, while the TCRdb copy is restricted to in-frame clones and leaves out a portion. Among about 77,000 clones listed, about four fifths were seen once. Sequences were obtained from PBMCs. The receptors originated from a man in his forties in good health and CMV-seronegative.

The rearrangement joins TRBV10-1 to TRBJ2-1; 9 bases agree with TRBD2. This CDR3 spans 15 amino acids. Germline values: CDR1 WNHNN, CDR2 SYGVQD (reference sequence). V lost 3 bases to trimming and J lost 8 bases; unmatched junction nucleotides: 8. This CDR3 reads CASSEEGLAGYEQFF. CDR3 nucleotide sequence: TGCGCCAGCAGTGAAGAGGGACTAGCCGGCTATGAGCAGTTCTTC.

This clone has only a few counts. CDR3 sequence (DNA): TGTGCCAGTAGTTTCTCTAACACTGAAGCTTTCTTT. It translates to CASSFSNTEAFF. The V and J genes are TRBV19 and TRBJ1-1; no clear D. The V gene lost 5 bases and the J gene lost 2 bases, with 6 bases spanning the gap. There are 12 residues in the CDR3. CDR1 and CDR2 from the germline V gene are LNHDA and SQIVND (reference sequence).

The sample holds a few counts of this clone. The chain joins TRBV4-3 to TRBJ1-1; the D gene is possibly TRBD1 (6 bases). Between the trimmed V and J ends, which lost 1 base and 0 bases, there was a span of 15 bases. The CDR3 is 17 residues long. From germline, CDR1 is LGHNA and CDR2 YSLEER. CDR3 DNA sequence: TGCGCCAGCAGCCAAGTTCGAGGACAGACAATGAACACTGAAGCTTTCTTT. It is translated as CASSQVRGQTMNTEAFF.

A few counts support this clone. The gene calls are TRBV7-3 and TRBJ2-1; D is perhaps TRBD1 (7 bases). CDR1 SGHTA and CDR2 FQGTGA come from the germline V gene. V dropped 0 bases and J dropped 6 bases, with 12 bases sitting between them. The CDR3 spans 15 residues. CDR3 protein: CASSLTRDSGNEQFF. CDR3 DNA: TGTGCCAGCAGCTTAACGCGGGACAGCGGCAATGAGCAGTTCTTC.

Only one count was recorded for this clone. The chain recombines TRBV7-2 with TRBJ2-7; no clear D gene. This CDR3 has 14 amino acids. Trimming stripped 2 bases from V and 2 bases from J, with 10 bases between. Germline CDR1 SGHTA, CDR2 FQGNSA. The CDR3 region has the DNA TGTGCCAGCAGCTTACCACAGACCACCTACGAGCAGTACTTC. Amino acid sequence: CASSLPQTTYEQYF.

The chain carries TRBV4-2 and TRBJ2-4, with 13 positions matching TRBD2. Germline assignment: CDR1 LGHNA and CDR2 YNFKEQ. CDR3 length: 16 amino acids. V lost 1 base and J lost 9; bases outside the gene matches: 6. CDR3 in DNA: TGTGCCAGCAGCCAAGCGACTAGCGGGGGGCCCCCCATTCAGTACTTC. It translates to CASSQATSGGPPIQYF.

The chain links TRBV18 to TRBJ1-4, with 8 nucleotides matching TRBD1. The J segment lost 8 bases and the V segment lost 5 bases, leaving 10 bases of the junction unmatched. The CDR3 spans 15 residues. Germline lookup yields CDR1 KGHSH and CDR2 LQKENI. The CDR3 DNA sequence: TGTGCCAGCTCAGGATCGACAGGGGAAGACGAAAAACTGTTTTTT. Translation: CASSGSTGEDEKLFF. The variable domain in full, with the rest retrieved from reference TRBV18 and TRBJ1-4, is NAGVMQNPRHLVRRRGQEARLRCSPMKGHSHVYWYRQLPEEGLKFMVYLQKENIIDESGMPKERFSAEFPKEGPSILRIQQVVRGDSAAYFCASSGSTGEDEKLFFGSGTQLSVL.

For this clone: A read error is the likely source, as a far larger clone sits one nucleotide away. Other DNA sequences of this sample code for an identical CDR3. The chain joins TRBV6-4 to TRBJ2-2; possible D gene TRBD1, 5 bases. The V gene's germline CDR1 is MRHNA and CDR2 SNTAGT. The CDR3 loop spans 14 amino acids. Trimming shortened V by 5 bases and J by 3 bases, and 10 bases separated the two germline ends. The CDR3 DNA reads TGTGCCAGCAGTACAGGCAGGGACACCGGGGAGCTGTTTTTT. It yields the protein CASSTGRDTGELFF.

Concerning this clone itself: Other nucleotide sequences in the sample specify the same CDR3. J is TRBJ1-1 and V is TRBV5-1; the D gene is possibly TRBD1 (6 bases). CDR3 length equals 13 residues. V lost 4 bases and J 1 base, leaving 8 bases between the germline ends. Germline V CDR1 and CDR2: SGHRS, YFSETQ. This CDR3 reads CASSLQGNTEAFF. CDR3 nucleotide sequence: TGCGCCAGCAGCCTACAGGGGAACACTGAAGCTTTCTTT.

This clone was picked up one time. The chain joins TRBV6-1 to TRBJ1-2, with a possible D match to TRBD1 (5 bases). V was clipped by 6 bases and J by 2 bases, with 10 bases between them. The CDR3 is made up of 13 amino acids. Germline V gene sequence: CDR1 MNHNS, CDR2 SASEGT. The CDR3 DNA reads TGTGCCAGCAGGGCGACAGCGAACTATGGCTACACCTTC. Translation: CASRATANYGYTF.

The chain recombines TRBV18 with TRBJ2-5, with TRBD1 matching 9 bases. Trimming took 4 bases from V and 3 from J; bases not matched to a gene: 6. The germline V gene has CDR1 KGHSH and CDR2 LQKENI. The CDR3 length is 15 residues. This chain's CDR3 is CASSRPGQGKETQYF. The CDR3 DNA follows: TGTGCCAGCTCACGCCCGGGACAGGGAAAAGAGACCCAGTACTTC.

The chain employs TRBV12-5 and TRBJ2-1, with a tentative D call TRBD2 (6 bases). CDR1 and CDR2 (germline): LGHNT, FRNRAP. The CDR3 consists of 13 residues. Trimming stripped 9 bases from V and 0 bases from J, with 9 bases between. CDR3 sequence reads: CARGGFSYNEQFF. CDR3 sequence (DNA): TGTGCTAGGGGGGGTTTCTCCTACAATGAGCAGTTCTTC.

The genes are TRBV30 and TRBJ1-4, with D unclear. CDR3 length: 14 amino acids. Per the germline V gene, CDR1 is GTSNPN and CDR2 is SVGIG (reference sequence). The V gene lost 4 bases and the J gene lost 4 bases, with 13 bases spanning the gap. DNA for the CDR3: TGTGCCTGGACCTCCGGGAACCTTAATGAAAAACTGTTTTTT. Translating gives CAWTSGNLNEKLFF.

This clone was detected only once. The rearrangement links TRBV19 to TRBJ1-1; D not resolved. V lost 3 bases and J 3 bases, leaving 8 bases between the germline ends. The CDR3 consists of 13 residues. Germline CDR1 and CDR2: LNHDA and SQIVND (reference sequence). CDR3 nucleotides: TGTGCCAGTAGTATTTTTGGGCACACTGAAGCTTTCTTT. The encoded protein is CASSIFGHTEAFF.